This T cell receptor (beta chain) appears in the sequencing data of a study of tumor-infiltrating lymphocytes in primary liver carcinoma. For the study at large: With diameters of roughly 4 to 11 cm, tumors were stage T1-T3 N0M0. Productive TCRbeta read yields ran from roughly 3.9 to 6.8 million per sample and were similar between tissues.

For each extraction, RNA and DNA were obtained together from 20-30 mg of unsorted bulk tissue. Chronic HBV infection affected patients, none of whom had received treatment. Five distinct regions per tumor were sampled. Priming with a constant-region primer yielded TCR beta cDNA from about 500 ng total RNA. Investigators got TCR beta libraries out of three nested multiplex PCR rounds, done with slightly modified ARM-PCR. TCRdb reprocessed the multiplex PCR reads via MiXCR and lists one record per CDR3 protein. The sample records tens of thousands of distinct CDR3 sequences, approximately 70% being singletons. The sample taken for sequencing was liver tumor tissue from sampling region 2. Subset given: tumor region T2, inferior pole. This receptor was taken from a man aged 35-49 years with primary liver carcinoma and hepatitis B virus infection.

This CDR3 is CASSLPTWYKQYF. In DNA form, the CDR3 reads TGTGCCAGCAGCTTACCAACGTGGTACAAGCAGTACTTC. The chain uses TRBV5-5 and TRBJ2-7; D call uncertain. CDR3 length equals 13 residues. Trimming cost V 2 bases and J 8 bases, with 14 bases left between them. CDR1 and CDR2 from the germline V gene are SGHKS and YYEKEE (reference sequence).